This T cell receptor (beta chain) emerged from a study of identical twins. The sample holds a few counts of this clonotype. TCRdb itself ran the 5' RACE reads through MiXCR, one entry per CDR3 protein. Of 700,000 or so distinct CDR3 sequences in the sample, around 20% were seen once. V lost 5 bases, J lost 5 bases, and 24 bases lay in between. Per the germline V gene, CDR1 is DFQATT and CDR2 is SNEGSKA (reference sequence). This CDR3 has 16 amino acids. These data are also associated with another study on T cells expressing NK-cell markers.

This TCR came from a woman between 18 and 29 years old in good health. This rearrangement joins TRBV20-1 to TRBJ2-5; D may be TRBD1 or TRBD2 (6 bases each). Sequencing was done on a sample of PBMCs. The CDR3 protein is CSAGGPGLAFRETQYF. In nucleotides, the CDR3 is TGCAGTGCTGGGGGGCCAGGGCTAGCTTTTAGGGAGACCCAGTACTTC.